This TCR beta chain is from a study of T-cell reconstitution after alpha-beta-depleted transplantation in children (dated by TCRdb to 2015 to 2016). In terms of the full investigation: The study quantitatively tracked T-cell immune reconstitution after TCRalphabeta/CD19-depleted allogeneic hematopoietic cell transplantation in children using TCR repertoire profiling. What the research found in general, with its limitations: The frequencies of hyperexpanded clones fell over the following months, and after one year, T-cell counts and TCRbeta diversity were mostly attributed to newly produced T cells. In some patients, the high TCRbeta diversity seen at day 60 was put down to recipient T cells and intrathymic progenitors that had survived conditioning. The apparently early alphabetaT-cell count recovery about two months after transplant was reportedly dependent on only several hundred rapidly expanded clones derived from non-depleted graft cells.

The trim is 7 bases for V and 0 bases for J, with a gap of 11 bases between the germline ends. Sequences SGHRS (CDR1) and YFSETQ (CDR2) are obtained from the germline V gene. The CDR3 runs 13 amino acids, cysteine and phenylalanine included. Just CDR3 DNA is preserved here, 39 bases in frame from base 1. The treatment or condition label of this sample denotes: allogeneic hematopoietic cell transplantation with graft depleted of TCRalphabeta T cells and CD19 B cells. The transplant recipients were children given TCRalphabeta/CD19-depleted allogeneic hematopoietic cell grafts. Receptor amplification or capture employed PCR. The data were produced on an Illumina HiSeq 2500. TCR library preparation used molecular barcoding, with unique molecular identifiers applied to normalize quantification of the TCRbeta repertoire. TCRdb took the public reads, trimmed them with fastp at Q25, ran MiXCR for clone calling and kept in-frame beta chains. Records with the same CDR3 protein are collapsed into one entry carrying the most frequent genes and DNA. In this sample the table shows 250,000 to 400,000 distinct CDR3 sequences, around 25% of which occur a single time. About a tenth of the sample goes to the ten largest clones.

A remark on this clonotype: The specificity of this receptor is unknown. Base qualities are not recorded, but no much larger clone differs from it by a single base.

The clonotype was recovered from a male patient aged 10-17 years who had a stem cell transplant for acute lymphoblastic leukemia, so the T cells may come from the graft donor. The sequence is built from TRBV5-1 and TRBJ2-7, with a weak D call of TRBD2 (5 bases match). The sample was PBMCs, mostly from graft donor cells, taken 180 days after TCRalphabeta/CD19-depleted stem cell transplant. The bases read TGCGCCAGCCGTGGACTGAGCTCCTACGAGCAGTACTTC. The encoded protein is CASRGLSSYEQYF.